The T cell receptor beta chain described here comes from a study of blood T cell repertoires in COVID-19. Study members were between about 18 and 95 years old and lived in approximately 25 US regions. Which cohort a participant joined came from the clinical history participants gave. Exposed participants came across a COVID-19 case within 2 weeks before study entry. The germline V gene encodes CDR1 SGDLS and CDR2 YYNGEE. Between the trimmed V and J ends, which lost 2 bases and 6 bases, there was a span of 15 bases. The CDR3 runs to 16 residues. TCRdb's copy holds only in-frame clones and misses some; the assay was immunoSEQ multiplex PCR. The sample holds roughly 250,000 clones, 85% to 90% seen once.

Material for sequencing was PBMCs or T cells enriched from blood (not recorded which). This clonotype was sampled from a man over 45 who had been exposed to COVID-19. This chain joins TRBV9 and TRBJ1-6; D remains unclear. CDR3 loop: CASSVLPGSANSPLHF. In nucleotides, the CDR3 is TGTGCCAGCAGCGTCCTGCCGGGATCAGCTAATTCACCCCTCCACTTT. Combining the CDR3 with reference TRBV9 and TRBJ1-6 gives the whole variable domain DSGVTQTPKHLITATGQRVTLRCSPRSGDLSVYWYQQSLDQGLQFLIQYYNGEERAKGNILERFSAQQFPDLHSELNLSSLELGDSALYFCASSVLPGSANSPLHFGNGTRLTVT.